This entry lists 22 T cell receptor beta chains sequenced from one sample in a study of T cells in Graves' hyperthyroidism and ophthalmopathy. TCR beta CDR3 regions were amplified from RNA transcripts. TCR CDR3 regions were first amplified by RT-PCR with HTBI primers. TCRdb re-derived calls from the multiplex PCR reads in MiXCR, one entry per CDR3 protein. The data contain approximately 400,000 distinct CDR3 sequences, 18% of them singletons. Sequencing was carried out using blood. The receptors originated from a man in his late teens or twenties with Graves' ophthalmopathy.

Only a few counts were recorded for this clonotype. V usage is TRBV29-1 and J usage is TRBJ1-4; 7 nucleotides match TRBD1. The CDR3 is 13 amino acids. V was clipped by 2 bases and J by 7 bases; unmatched bases: 4. Germline CDR1 reads SQVTM; CDR2 reads ANQGSEA. The CDR3 protein is CSVETGEAEKLFF. In nucleotides, the CDR3 is TGCAGCGTTGAAACAGGGGAGGCTGAAAAACTGTTTTTT.

This clonotype was observed many times. The chain is built from TRBV11-3 and TRBJ2-3; D not resolved. Trimming shortened V by 4 bases and J by 3 bases, and 8 bases separated the two germline ends. CDR3 length: 13 residues. The V gene's germline CDR1 is SGHNT and CDR2 YENEEA. The DNA for the CDR3 is TGTGCCAGCAGCTCACTTGAAACAGATACGCAGTATTTT. Protein product: CASSSLETDTQYF.

This chain uses TRBV28 with TRBJ1-2; no clear D gene. Germline V lookup: CDR1 MDHEN, CDR2 SYDVKM. V shed 8 bases and J shed 1 base, with 20 bases lying between them. The CDR3 is made up of 16 amino acids. The CDR3 DNA reads as TGTGCCAGCTCACCCCGGCCGGTATCCTATAACTATGGCTACACCTTC. Translated, it gives CASSPRPVSYNYGYTF.

Regarding this clonotype: This may come from a read error, since a much larger clone is one base off. This rearrangement joins TRBV7-6 to TRBJ1-4; no clear D. This CDR3 is 14 amino acids long. Per germline, CDR1 SGHVS and CDR2 FNYEAQ. In nucleotides, the CDR3 is TGTGCCAACAGCTTCGGGAGGGCGAATGAAAAACTGTTTTTT. Its translation: CANSFGRANEKLFF.

This clonotype has a count of ten or more. The genes are TRBV7-9 and TRBJ2-7; D is tentatively TRBD1 or TRBD2 (5 bases each). Germline values: CDR1 SEHNR, CDR2 FQNEAQ (reference sequence). Trimming took off 3 bases at V and 2 bases at J, with 14 bases between the two ends. The CDR3 is 15 amino acids. This CDR3 reads CASSFGALGAYEQYF. The CDR3 DNA follows: TGTGCCAGCAGCTTCGGGGCCCTGGGGGCCTACGAGCAGTACTTC.

This clonotype was counted between two and nine times. Here the CDR3 DNA reads TGTGCCAGCAGCCGACAAAACTCCTATAATTCACCCCTCCACTTT. It translates to CASSRQNSYNSPLHF. V gene TRBV14 combines with J gene TRBJ1-6; D not resolved. V was cut by 4 bases and J by 0 bases, with 7 bases left in between. The germline V gene encodes CDR1 SGHDN and CDR2 FVKESK. The CDR3 consists of 15 residues.

This clonotype has ten or more counts. The rearrangement uses TRBV13 and TRBJ2-7; 9 bases are a match to TRBD1. Germline CDR1 is PRHDT and CDR2 is FYEKMQ (reference sequence). With V trimmed by 1 base and J by 2 bases, 6 bases remained unmatched. This CDR3 has 16 amino acids. CDR3 amino acids: CASSLAGTGTPYEQYF. CDR3 bases: TGTGCCAGCAGCTTAGCCGGGACAGGGACCCCCTACGAGCAGTACTTC.

This clonotype has ten or more counts. The genes are TRBV12-3 or TRBV12-4 and TRBJ2-1, with D possibly TRBD2 on 5 matching bases. V was clipped by 2 bases and J by 9 bases, with 11 bases between them. The CDR3 length is 13 residues. The CDR3 here is CASSLMEASEQFF. The CDR3 DNA follows: TGTGCCAGCAGTTTAATGGAGGCTAGTGAGCAGTTCTTC.

Only a few counts were recorded for this clonotype. The genes are TRBV10-3 and TRBJ1-2, with 7 bases that match TRBD1. With 8 bases clipped from V and 7 bases from J, the junction kept 22 bases outside the gene matches. From germline, CDR1 is ENHRY and CDR2 SYGVKD. The CDR3 is 17 amino acids. The CDR3 bases are TGTGCCATCGGAGAGGGCAAGGGGGCGAATTTACGGTCTGGCTACACCTTC. Amino acids: CAIGEGKGANLRSGYTF.

The gene calls are TRBV7-9 and TRBJ1-5, with D unresolved. The CDR3 is 15 amino acids. The germline CDR1 and CDR2 sequences are SEHNR and FQNEAQ (reference sequence). V shed 5 bases and J shed 6 bases, with 17 bases lying between them. CDR3 DNA sequence: TGTGCCAGCAGCGTGGGTGAAGTTTTTGGTCAGCCCCAGCATTTT. Protein sequence: CASSVGEVFGQPQHF.

This clonotype was counted only a few times. The chain joins TRBV5-8 to TRBJ2-4; D may be TRBD1 or TRBD2 (5 bases each). The V and J ends lost 2 bases and 2 bases respectively, with 11 bases between them. Germline V lookup: CDR1 SGHTS, CDR2 YDEGEE. CDR3 length equals 15 residues. CDR3 residues: CASSLWDGPKNIQYF. The DNA of the CDR3 is TGTGCCAGCAGCTTATGGGACGGCCCCAAAAACATTCAGTACTTC.

Turning to this clonotype: A much larger clone differs by one base, so this may be a read error. The V call is TRBV7-8, the J call TRBJ1-6, with 7 bases identical to TRBD1. The CDR3 sequence is 16 residues long. The V gene's germline CDR1 is SGHVS and CDR2 FQNEAQ. In DNA, the CDR3 is TGTGCCAGCAGCTCCCTTCAGGGGGGACCCAATTCACCCCCCCACTTT. This sequence encodes CASSSLQGGPNSPPHF.

This clonotype was seen only a few times. The J gene is TRBJ2-7, the V gene TRBV6-1; 10 nucleotides align to TRBD1. The V gene end was trimmed by 5 bases and the J gene end by 3 bases; junction bases not matched to a gene: 13. The germline V gene has CDR1 MNHNS and CDR2 SASEGT. The CDR3 covers 17 residues. CDR3 protein: CASSPTPYRDRGYEQYF. CDR3 bases: TGTGCCAGCAGTCCCACCCCCTACCGGGACAGGGGCTACGAGCAGTACTTC.

This clonotype was counted only a few times. The chain has TRBV10-2 and TRBJ1-1; TRBD1 is a possible D gene (6 bases). From germline, CDR1 is WSHSY and CDR2 SAAADI. The length of the CDR3 is 17 residues. Trimming stripped 0 bases from V and 7 bases from J, with 21 bases between. The CDR3 here is CASSESRGVQNRGEAFF. The CDR3 nucleotides read TGCGCCAGCAGTGAGTCAAGGGGGGTGCAGAACAGAGGTGAAGCTTTCTTT.

This clonotype was recorded many times. The genes are TRBV24-1 and TRBJ2-1; either TRBD1 or TRBD2 may supply D (6 bases each). Germline V gene data show CDR1 as KGHDR and CDR2 as SFDVKD. V was clipped by 1 base and J by 7 bases, with 19 bases between them. This CDR3 is 17 amino acids long. The CDR3 DNA reads as TGTGCCACCAGTGATTTAGGGGGGAGCAGGGGTGGGAATGAGCAGTTCTTC. Translated, it gives CATSDLGGSRGGNEQFF.

This clonotype was recorded a few times. The gene calls are TRBV20-1 and TRBJ1-3; D is ambiguous. Germline V gene sequence: CDR1 DFQATT, CDR2 SNEGSKA (reference sequence). This CDR3 has 17 residues. Trimming pared 1 base from V and 0 bases from J, leaving 16 bases between. As DNA, the CDR3 is TGCAGTGCTAGAGTGCAGTCGGGAGAGGGCTCTGGAAACACCATATATTTT. Protein sequence: CSARVQSGEGSGNTIYF.

The CDR3 nucleotides read TGTGCCAGCAGTTATGGGAGAACCGTCGGGGAGCTGTTTTTT. Protein sequence: CASSYGRTVGELFF. This chain links TRBV6-9 with TRBJ2-2; a possible D gene is TRBD2 (5 bases). CDR3 length equals 14 residues. Trimming pared 2 bases from V and 7 bases from J, leaving 11 bases between. Germline CDR1 reads MNHGY; CDR2 reads SVAAGI.

This clonotype was observed at least ten times. The junction does not match germline at one end; this may be a read error. The chain links TRBV13 to TRBJ2-7, with D possibly being TRBD2 (5 bases). Germline CDR1 is PRHDT and CDR2 is FYEKMQ (reference sequence). The CDR3 covers 15 residues. For the CDR3, the DNA is TGTGCCAGCAGCGCCCGGACGGCGGGCTCCTTCGAGCAGTACTTC. It specifies CASSARTAGSFEQYF. Full variable domain (rest looked up from reference TRBV13 and TRBJ2-7): AAGVIQSPRHLIKEKRETATLKCYPIPRHDTVYWYQQGPGQDPQFLISFYEKMQSDKGSIPDRFSAQQFSDYHSELNMSSLELGDSALYFCASSARTAGSFEQYFGPGTRLTVT.

This clonotype was seen ten or more times. The chain recombines TRBV11-3 with TRBJ2-1; no reliable D call. V was clipped by 0 bases and J by 0 bases, with 6 bases between them. Per the germline V gene, CDR1 is SGHNT and CDR2 is YENEEA. This CDR3 region has 15 residues. The CDR3 protein is CASSLDRNSYNEQFF. The CDR3 region has the DNA TGTGCCAGCAGCTTAGATCGGAACTCCTACAATGAGCAGTTCTTC.

The genes are TRBV12-3 or TRBV12-4 and TRBJ1-2; D call uncertain. Trimming took 10 bases from V and 2 from J, leaving 14 bases between them. This CDR3 comprises 13 residues. CDR3 coding DNA: TGTGCCACGGCCTGGGGAAAGAACTATGGCTACACCTTC. Encoded protein: CATAWGKNYGYTF.

This clonotype was found many times. CDR3 amino acids: CASSSRDAETQYF. The CDR3 region has the DNA TGTGCCAGCAGTTCTCGCGACGCGGAGACCCAGTACTTC. The chain is built from TRBV6-2 or TRBV6-3 and TRBJ2-5; no reliable D call. CDR1 and CDR2 from the germline V gene are MNHEY and SVGEGT. V lost 4 bases and J lost 5, with 11 bases in between. CDR3 length: 13 amino acids.

J is TRBJ2-2 and V is TRBV28; TRBD1 aligns across 9 bases. Germline CDR1 MDHEN, CDR2 SYDVKM. The CDR3 is made up of 15 amino acids. V shed 10 bases and J 7 bases; nucleotides not matched to a gene: 13. The CDR3 DNA sequence: TGTGCCACCGCCCGGGGGGACAGGGTGAGCGGGGAGCTGTTTTTT. Protein sequence: CATARGDRVSGELFF.